What follows describes a single TCR beta chain. Reasons for excluding patients were uncontrolled infection, other autoimmune disease, pregnancy or lactation. Germline loops: CDR1 MGHDK, CDR2 SYGVNS. V shed 4 bases, J shed 1 base, and the junction held 14 bases outside the gene matches. The CDR3 loop spans 18 amino acids. This sample is part of a study of T cells in Graves' hyperthyroidism and ophthalmopathy. Amplification targeted TCR beta CDR3 regions from RNA transcripts. With the HTBI primer set, the TCR CDR3 went through a first round of RT-PCR. MiXCR was run by TCRdb on the multiplex PCR reads, yielding one entry per CDR3 protein. The sample records approximately 58,000 distinct CDR3 sequences, around 48% being singletons.

The J gene is TRBJ2-3, the V gene TRBV25-1, with TRBD2 matching 7 bases. This TCR came from a young woman with Graves' ophthalmopathy. The sequenced material came from blood. CDR3 sequence (DNA): TGTGCCAGCAGTGCTAGAGATTCGGCGGGAGTCGGCACAGATACGCAGTATTTT. It translates to CASSARDSAGVGTDTQYF.